These 23 T cell receptor beta chains were sequenced from one sample in a study of T cells in localized non-small cell lung cancer. Some clones are missing from TCRdb's copy, which holds only in-frame ones; the method was immunoSEQ multiplex PCR. The sample consists of under 100,000 clones, approximately 90% of them appearing once. This specimen consisted of peripheral blood, obtained before any cancer treatment. The source of these receptors is a woman aged 35 to 75 with stage I squamous cell lung carcinoma.

The chain recombines TRBV5-1 with TRBJ1-2; no reliable D call. CDR3 length equals 17 residues. From germline, CDR1 is SGHRS and CDR2 YFSETQ. V lost 2 bases and J 4 bases, leaving 21 bases between the germline ends. CDR3 residues: CASSFVSSPKVGYGYTF. The CDR3 DNA sequence: TGCGCCAGCAGCTTCGTGTCAAGCCCTAAGGTTGGCTATGGCTACACCTTC.

The rearrangement joins TRBV4-2 to TRBJ1-1; the D gene is possibly TRBD1 (5 bases). Germline V gene data show CDR1 as LGHNA and CDR2 as YNFKEQ. The CDR3 is 17 residues long. Trimming removed 1 base from V and 0 bases from J, with 15 bases in between. The CDR3 DNA follows: TGTGCCAGCAGCCAAGGACCGACAGAGATCATGAACACTGAAGCTTTCTTT. This codes for CASSQGPTEIMNTEAFF.

The chain employs TRBV7-9 and TRBJ1-6; D unresolved. CDR1 and CDR2 (germline): SEHNR, FQNEAQ (reference sequence). The CDR3 is 12 amino acids. V shed 1 base and J shed 13 bases, with 8 bases lying between them. CDR3 protein: CASSLVGMPLHF. As DNA, the CDR3 is TGTGCCAGCAGCTTAGTAGGGATGCCCCTCCACTTT.

The V and J genes are TRBV5-6 and TRBJ2-1, with 15 bases that match TRBD2. Trimming cost V 0 bases and J 10 bases; bases outside gene matches: 5. This CDR3 contains 16 residues. Germline values: CDR1 SGHDT, CDR2 YYEEEE. The CDR3 spells CASSLAGLAGGPEQFF. CDR3 nucleotides: TGTGCCAGCAGCTTGGCGGGACTAGCGGGGGGCCCGGAGCAGTTCTTC.

This chain links TRBV27 with TRBJ2-3, with 8 bases lining up with TRBD2. This CDR3 contains 13 residues. Per germline, CDR1 MNHEY and CDR2 SMNVEV (reference sequence). V gave up 4 bases and J gave up 11 bases; unmatched junction bases: 8. The CDR3 bases are TGTGCCAGCAGTTCGACGACTAGCGTGGGGCAGTATTTT. It specifies CASSSTTSVGQYF.

CDR3 coding DNA: TGTGCCAGAAGCTTGCGGGTGAACACTGAAGCTTTCTTT. It is translated as CARSLRVNTEAFF. The V and J genes are TRBV5-3 and TRBJ1-1; unclear D gene. TRBV5-3 is an ORF, with its function uncertain. The V gene lost 1 base and the J gene lost 0 bases, with 4 bases spanning the gap. This CDR3 region has 13 residues.

V gene TRBV9 combines with J gene TRBJ2-1, with TRBD1 as a possible D gene (6 bases). V was cut by 0 bases and J by 5 bases, with 12 bases left in between. CDR1 SGDLS and CDR2 YYNGEE come from the germline V gene. This CDR3 spans 15 amino acids. In nucleotides, the CDR3 is TGTGCCAGCAGCGTAGTGACAGGTATACACAATGAGCAGTTCTTC. Its protein is CASSVVTGIHNEQFF.

DNA for the CDR3: TGTGCCTCCGGGGGAGGGGGCAATCAGCCCCAGCATTTT. This encodes CASGGGGNQPQHF. The chain combines TRBV30 with TRBJ1-5, with D perhaps TRBD1 (5 bases). V was pared by 7 bases and J by 2 bases, with 12 bases between. Germline V gives CDR1 GTSNPN, CDR2 SVGIG (reference sequence). The CDR3 runs to 13 residues.

CDR3 sequence reads: CASSGRGFSGANVLTF. The DNA of the CDR3 is TGTGCCAGCAGCGGTAGGGGATTCTCTGGGGCCAACGTCCTGACTTTC. The V call is TRBV9, the J call TRBJ2-6; tentative D call: TRBD1 (5 bases). The CDR3 runs to 16 residues. V lost 3 bases and J 0 bases, leaving 10 bases between the germline ends. The germline V gene encodes CDR1 SGDLS and CDR2 YYNGEE.

This sequence joins TRBV28 and TRBJ1-4; D is unresolved. Trimming pared 2 bases from V and 3 bases from J, leaving 4 bases between. The CDR3 spans 13 residues. CDR1 MDHEN and CDR2 SYDVKM come from the germline V gene. CDR3 bases: TGTGCCAGCAGTTTAGGTTCTAATGAAAAACTGTTTTTT. As protein: CASSLGSNEKLFF.

The chain combines TRBV7-9 with TRBJ1-2, with D possibly being TRBD1 (6 bases). The CDR3 has 15 amino acids. Trimming left V 6 bases short and J 3 bases short, with 17 bases between. The germline CDR1 and CDR2 sequences are SEHNR and FQNEAQ (reference sequence). The CDR3 here is CASRLPGGADYGYTF. For the CDR3, the DNA is TGTGCCAGCAGACTGCCCGGGGGCGCCGACTATGGCTACACCTTC.

CDR3 region: CAWSVFGMTEAFF. The CDR3 DNA follows: TGTGCCTGGAGTGTATTTGGGATGACTGAAGCTTTCTTT. This chain joins TRBV30 and TRBJ1-1, with D uncertain. The germline V and J ends were trimmed by 0 bases and 5 bases, with 10 bases remaining between them. The CDR3 sequence is 13 residues long. Germline loops: CDR1 GTSNPN, CDR2 SVGIG (reference sequence).

The V call is TRBV29-1, the J call TRBJ1-2; tentatively, D is TRBD1 (5 bases). This CDR3 is 11 amino acids long. CDR1 is SQVTM, CDR2 ANQGSEA, per germline. Trimming stripped 7 bases from V and 4 bases from J, with 10 bases between. Written as DNA, the CDR3 is TGCAGCGCCAGGGATAGCTATGGCTACACCTTC. Translated: CSARDSYGYTF.

This chain uses TRBV5-6 with TRBJ1-5, with 10 nucleotides matching TRBD1. This CDR3 has 14 amino acids. J lost 9 bases, V lost 0 bases, and 3 bases had no gene match. The germline gives CDR1 SGHDT, CDR2 YYEEEE. The CDR3 DNA is TGTGCCAGCAGCTTGGGGACAGGGGGGCGGCCCCAGCATTTT. Its protein product is CASSLGTGGRPQHF.

V gene TRBV6-5 combines with J gene TRBJ1-2, with 8 bases fitting TRBD1. V lost 6 bases and J lost 6; bases outside the gene matches: 6. CDR3 size: 13 residues. Germline assignment: CDR1 MNHEY and CDR2 SVGAGI. CDR3 sequence (DNA): TGTGCCAGCAGGCGAGCAGGGGGCAATGGCTACACCTTC. Protein: CASRRAGGNGYTF.

In its sample, this clone was seen once. The rearrangement uses TRBV5-5 and TRBJ1-1; perhaps TRBD1 as D (5 bases). V lost 4 bases and J lost 5, with 18 bases in between. Per the germline V gene, CDR1 is SGHKS and CDR2 is YYEKEE (reference sequence). This CDR3 contains 15 residues. The CDR3 nucleotides are TGTGCCAGCAGCCCGGGACCCCGAGCCAGGACTGAAGCTTTCTTT. Its translation: CASSPGPRARTEAFF.

This clone occurred once. The rearrangement uses TRBV19 and TRBJ2-1, with 7 bases lining up with TRBD1. The CDR3 spans 15 residues. In germline, CDR1 is LNHDA, CDR2 SQIVND (reference sequence). The J segment lost 0 bases and the V segment lost 5 bases, leaving 4 bases of the junction unmatched. The chain's CDR3 is CASSQGVGSYNEQFF. Here the CDR3 DNA reads TGTGCCAGTAGTCAGGGGGTGGGCTCCTACAATGAGCAGTTCTTC.

The chain has TRBV30 and TRBJ1-5; 7 nucleotides match TRBD1. Germline V gene data show CDR1 as GTSNPN and CDR2 as SVGIG (reference sequence). The CDR3 runs 15 residues. J lost 9 bases, V lost 2 bases, and 13 bases had no gene match. In DNA, the CDR3 is TGTGCCTGGAGTCCAGGGACAGTCCTTTCTGGGCCCCAGCATTTT. This encodes CAWSPGTVLSGPQHF.

This chain links TRBV30 with TRBJ1-3, with no clear D. The CDR3 consists of 13 residues. Germline lookup yields CDR1 GTSNPN and CDR2 SVGIG (reference sequence). Trimming cost V 7 bases and J 0 bases, with 10 bases left between them. The CDR3 bases are TGTGCCTCCGGGGATATCTCTGGAAACACCATATATTTT. Translation: CASGDISGNTIYF.

The V call is TRBV6-5, the J call TRBJ1-6; 7 nucleotides agree with TRBD1. Losses at the gene ends were 1 base for V and 7 bases for J; bases not matched to a gene: 4. This CDR3 contains 15 residues. Germline CDR1 is MNHEY and CDR2 is SVGAGI. This CDR3 is CASSYLDRPNSPLHF. CDR3 DNA: TGTGCCAGCAGTTACTTGGACAGGCCGAATTCACCCCTCCACTTT.

A single count supports this clone. V and J are TRBV5-1 and TRBJ2-3; D perhaps matches TRBD2 (6 bases). Trimming took 0 bases from V and 4 from J, leaving 12 bases between them. Germline V gene sequence: CDR1 SGHRS, CDR2 YFSETQ. The CDR3 length is 15 residues. The CDR3 spells CASSLGLVRADTQYF. CDR3 DNA: TGCGCCAGCAGCTTGGGACTAGTTAGGGCAGATACGCAGTATTTT.

V and J are TRBV7-8 and TRBJ1-2; the D gene is possibly TRBD1 (6 bases). Trimming shortened V by 1 base and J by 5 bases, and 11 bases separated the two germline ends. CDR1 is SGHVS and CDR2 is FQNEAQ in the germline V gene. The CDR3 totals 14 residues. In DNA, the CDR3 is TGTGCCAGCAGCTTAGGGACAGAGGCTTATGGCTACACCTTC. This sequence encodes CASSLGTEAYGYTF.

This chain uses TRBV7-6 with TRBJ2-5; D is unresolved. The CDR3 covers 13 residues. The germline V gene encodes CDR1 SGHVS and CDR2 FNYEAQ. V shed 1 base and J shed 0 bases, with 3 bases lying between them. The CDR3: CASSLVYQETQYF. The DNA for the CDR3 is TGTGCCAGCAGCTTAGTCTACCAAGAGACCCAGTACTTC.